The 23 T cell receptor beta chains in this list originate from one sample, sequenced in a study of control samples from healthy donors and cancer patients. The data were produced by immunoSEQ multiplex PCR, yet TCRdb's version contains in-frame clones alone and is incomplete. The data show 65,000 to 80,000 clones, around nine tenths seen once. The sequenced sample consisted of PBMCs. The receptors shown here come from a woman in her forties or fifties with colorectal cancer.

The J gene is TRBJ1-2, the V gene TRBV2, with TRBD1 as a possible D gene (5 bases). Germline CDR1 SNHLY, CDR2 FYNNEI. V was shortened by 3 bases and J by 1 base, with 6 bases between the two germline ends. CDR3 length: 13 amino acids. This CDR3 is CASSEGDNYGYTF. DNA for the CDR3: TGTGCCAGCAGTGAGGGGGATAACTATGGCTACACCTTC. Combining the CDR3 with reference TRBV2 and TRBJ1-2 gives the whole variable domain EPEVTQTPSHQVTQMGQEVILRCVPISNHLYFYWYRQILGQKVEFLVSFYNNEISEKSEIFDDQFSVERPDGSNFTLKIRSTKLEDSAMYFCASSEGDNYGYTFGSGTRLTVV.

The chain carries TRBV7-8 and TRBJ2-6; D is uncertain. V lost 8 bases, J lost 1 base, and 15 bases lay in between. Per the germline V gene, CDR1 is SGHVS and CDR2 is FQNEAQ. This CDR3 region has 16 residues. CDR3 bases: TGTGCCAGCGGAGCAGCATCGGTTTCTGGGGCCAACGTCCTGACTTTC. It translates to CASGAASVSGANVLTF.

V usage is TRBV27 and J usage is TRBJ2-5, with 13 nucleotides matching TRBD2. The V gene's germline CDR1 is MNHEY and CDR2 SMNVEV (reference sequence). The CDR3 has 20 residues. J was trimmed by 5 bases and V by 5 bases; bases with no gene match: 20. CDR3 sequence reads: CASSQTPGLAGIFSGETQYF. The CDR3 DNA is TGTGCCAGCAGTCAAACACCGGGACTAGCGGGGATTTTTTCCGGGGAGACCCAGTACTTC.

The gene calls are TRBV5-1 and TRBJ1-1; 7 bases fit TRBD1. The CDR3 sequence is 13 residues long. Germline assignment: CDR1 SGHRS and CDR2 YFSETQ. The junction had 4 bases not matched to a gene; V was cut back by 2 bases and J by 6 bases. The CDR3 region is CASSFTGDPEAFF. The CDR3 DNA follows: TGCGCCAGCAGCTTCACAGGGGATCCTGAAGCTTTCTTT. Using reference TRBV5-1 and TRBJ1-1 for the parts outside the CDR3, the full variable domain is KAGVTQTPRYLIKTRGQQVTLSCSPISGHRSVSWYQQTPGQGLQFLFEYFSETQRNKGNFPGRFSGRQFSNSRSEMNVSTLELGDSALYLCASSFTGDPEAFFGQGTRLTVV.

This clone showed up just a few times. The chain joins TRBV5-6 to TRBJ1-2; D might be TRBD1 (6 bases). The CDR3 is made up of 15 amino acids. Germline CDR1 is SGHDT and CDR2 is YYEEEE. The V and J ends lost 2 bases and 4 bases respectively, with 15 bases between them. The CDR3 region is CASSFKGGRTYGYTF. CDR3 DNA sequence: TGTGCCAGCAGCTTTAAGGGGGGACGGACCTATGGCTACACCTTC.

The chain recombines TRBV18 with TRBJ1-1; TRBD1 matches 8 bases. V shed 3 bases, J shed 3 bases, and the junction held 9 bases outside the gene matches. The germline CDR1 and CDR2 sequences are KGHSH and LQKENI. The CDR3 extends over 16 amino acids. The CDR3 nucleotides are TGTGCCAGCTCACCCCCTGCAGGGGGCGAATACACTGAAGCTTTCTTT. Protein product: CASSPPAGGEYTEAFF.

The CDR3 coding sequence is TGTGCCAGCAGCACGAAACTAGCGGGGGTAACAGATACGCAGTATTTT. This sequence encodes CASSTKLAGVTDTQYF. The chain uses TRBV9 and TRBJ2-3, with 11 positions matching TRBD2. CDR1 SGDLS and CDR2 YYNGEE come from the germline V gene. V lost 4 bases and J lost 3; bases outside the gene matches: 7. The CDR3 totals 16 residues.

The genes are TRBV9 and TRBJ2-2; perhaps D is TRBD1 or TRBD2 (5 bases each). Germline V CDR1 and CDR2: SGDLS, YYNGEE. V gave up 3 bases and J gave up 4 bases, with 16 bases separating them. The CDR3 runs to 16 residues. The CDR3: CASSASGAASTGELFF. Written as DNA, the CDR3 is TGTGCCAGCAGCGCCTCCGGGGCAGCGAGCACCGGGGAGCTGTTTTTT.

This clone has a single count. The V call is TRBV7-2, the J call TRBJ2-3, with TRBD2 matching over 12 bases. The CDR3 runs 17 residues. The V gene end was trimmed by 3 bases and the J gene end by 4 bases; junction bases not matched to a gene: 8. Germline CDR1 and CDR2: SGHTA and FQGNSA. As DNA, the CDR3 is TGTGCCAGCAGCTTCCGGAGACTAGCGGGGGATGCAGATACGCAGTATTTT. It encodes CASSFRRLAGDADTQYF.

This chain connects TRBV29-1 to TRBJ1-1; TRBD1 is a possible D gene (5 bases). CDR1 and CDR2 from the germline V gene are SQVTM and ANQGSEA. V lost 8 bases to trimming and J lost 4 bases, with 14 bases between them. CDR3 length: 12 residues. CDR3 DNA sequence: TGCAGCCCCGACGGGGCGGGCACTGAAGCTTTCTTT. Its translation: CSPDGAGTEAFF.

The rearrangement joins TRBV9 to TRBJ2-3, with D possibly being TRBD1 or TRBD2 (6 bases each). Trimming left V 4 bases short and J 2 bases short, with 14 bases between. CDR3 length: 15 residues. CDR1 is SGDLS, CDR2 YYNGEE, per germline. The DNA for the CDR3 is TGTGCCAGCAGCCCGAGGGGGGACCTCACAGATACGCAGTATTTT. This gives the protein CASSPRGDLTDTQYF.

The chain is built from TRBV7-2 and TRBJ2-3; D is possibly TRBD1 (6 bases). Germline CDR1 SGHTA, CDR2 FQGNSA. CDR3 length equals 13 residues. Trimming stripped 6 bases from V and 0 bases from J, with 7 bases between. CDR3 bases: TGTGCCAGCAGAGGGGGAAGCACAGATACGCAGTATTTT. It encodes CASRGGSTDTQYF.

The chain has TRBV3-1 (or the pseudogene TRBV3-2) and TRBJ2-5; TRBD1 agrees at 7 bases. CDR1 and CDR2 (germline): LGHDT, YNNKEL (reference sequence). Unmatched junction bases numbered 3, after V lost 3 bases and J lost 5 bases. The CDR3 consists of 13 residues. CDR3 loop: CASSQDRWETQYF. Here the CDR3 DNA reads TGTGCCAGCAGCCAGGACAGGTGGGAGACCCAGTACTTC.

V is TRBV5-1 and J is TRBJ1-3; D gene uncertain. Trimming took 4 bases from V and 4 from J, leaving 12 bases between them. Germline V gene sequence: CDR1 SGHRS, CDR2 YFSETQ. CDR3 length: 14 amino acids. CDR3 bases: TGCGCCAGCAGCGTGGCTGCGGAGGGAAACACCATATATTTT. This translates into CASSVAAEGNTIYF.

V is TRBV5-1 and J is TRBJ2-3, with 11 bases that match TRBD2. There are 15 residues in the CDR3. The V gene end was trimmed by 2 bases and the J gene end by 1 base; junction bases not matched to a gene: 0. Germline CDR1 and CDR2: SGHRS and YFSETQ. The chain's CDR3 is CASSLLAGGTDTQYF. CDR3 nucleotides: TGCGCCAGCAGCTTACTAGCGGGGGGCACAGATACGCAGTATTTT. The full variable domain, completed using reference TRBV5-1 and TRBJ2-3, is KAGVTQTPRYLIKTRGQQVTLSCSPISGHRSVSWYQQTPGQGLQFLFEYFSETQRNKGNFPGRFSGRQFSNSRSEMNVSTLELGDSALYLCASSLLAGGTDTQYFGPGTRLTVL.

The chain recombines TRBV6-6 with TRBJ1-5, with D hard to call. Germline values: CDR1 MNHNY, CDR2 SVGAGI (reference sequence). With 2 bases removed from V and 3 bases from J, the gap between germline ends came to 11 bases. The CDR3 is made up of 15 amino acids. CDR3 nucleotide sequence: TGTGCCAGCAGTTACGGTCCCAGGACCAATCAGCCCCAGCATTTT. Protein: CASSYGPRTNQPQHF.

The V gene is TRBV28, the J gene TRBJ2-1; 10 bases agree with TRBD2. V was clipped by 2 bases and J by 7 bases; unmatched bases: 5. Looked up from germline, CDR1 is MDHEN and CDR2 is SYDVKM. The CDR3 is 15 residues long. The CDR3 reads CASSLTSGADNEQFF. In DNA form, the CDR3 reads TGTGCCAGCAGTTTAACTAGCGGGGCGGATAATGAGCAGTTCTTC.

CDR3 sequence (DNA): TGTGCCACCAGTGATTCTCCGGGACAGGGAGATACGCAGTATTTT. Protein: CATSDSPGQGDTQYF. J is TRBJ2-3 and V is TRBV24-1; 9 nucleotides align to TRBD1. The CDR3 is made up of 15 amino acids. The ends lost 2 bases at V and 5 bases at J; junction bases unmatched: 4. CDR1 is KGHDR, CDR2 SFDVKD, per germline.

The rearrangement uses TRBV25-1 and TRBJ2-1, with D possibly being TRBD1 (6 bases). This CDR3 region has 11 residues. Germline assignment: CDR1 MGHDK and CDR2 SYGVNS. The V and J ends lost 5 bases and 9 bases respectively, with 8 bases between them. DNA for the CDR3: TGTGCCAGCAGTAAGGACAGTGAGCAGTTCTTC. Residues: CASSKDSEQFF. The full variable domain, completed using reference TRBV25-1 and TRBJ2-1, is EADIYQTPRYLVIGTGKKITLECSQTMGHDKMYWYQQDPGMELHLIHYSYGVNSTEKGDLSSESTVSRIRTEHFPLTLESARPSHTSQYLCASSKDSEQFFGPGTRLTVL.

The genes are TRBV10-3 and TRBJ2-1, with TRBD2 matching over 9 bases. V lost 3 bases and J lost 3; bases outside the gene matches: 0. The V gene's germline CDR1 is ENHRY and CDR2 SYGVKD. The CDR3 spans 14 residues. CDR3 loop: CAISEAGGYNEQFF. CDR3 nucleotides: TGTGCCATCAGTGAAGCGGGGGGCTACAATGAGCAGTTCTTC.

This sequence joins TRBV7-3 and TRBJ2-2, with TRBD1 identical over 7 bases. In germline, CDR1 is SGHTA, CDR2 FQGTGA. The CDR3 is 15 amino acids. The V and J ends lost 2 bases and 2 bases, in that order; junction bases with no gene match: 2. CDR3 residues: CASSLGDRNTGELFF. CDR3 DNA: TGTGCCAGCAGCTTAGGGGACAGAAACACCGGGGAGCTGTTTTTT.

This clone was observed once. This chain joins TRBV27 and TRBJ2-7; 7 bases are a match to TRBD2. V lost 2 bases to trimming and J lost 5 bases; unmatched junction nucleotides: 6. The germline V gene encodes CDR1 MNHEY and CDR2 SMNVEV (reference sequence). The CDR3 is 14 amino acids. DNA of the CDR3: TGTGCCAGCAGTTTACGGGGGGAGAGCCACGAGCAGTACGTC. Protein: CASSLRGESHEQYV.

The chain employs TRBV4-3 and TRBJ2-5; the D gene could be TRBD1 or TRBD2 (5 bases each). Deletions cut 2 bases from V and 4 bases from J, with 14 bases between. Germline CDR1 is LGHNA and CDR2 is YSLEER. This CDR3 spans 15 amino acids. The CDR3 spells CASSQSGTVGETQYF. The CDR3 DNA reads TGCGCCAGCAGCCAATCAGGGACGGTGGGAGAGACCCAGTACTTC.